These T cell receptor beta chains were read from a single sample in a study of beta chain features in type 1 diabetes. Measured with immunoSEQ multiplex PCR; TCRdb has only the in-frame clones, and not every one. The sample holds 300,000 to 350,000 clones; under 8.5% are singletons and the top ten take under 0.5%. The sample was central memory CD4+ T cells from blood. These receptors all come from a woman aged 18-29 years in good health. CDR3s include the opening cysteine and the closing phenylalanine or tryptophan. The D gene is left open where the match is weak. Clone sizes are given selectively: once, few, many, or a class where the clone is expanded.

.	TRBV20-1	few	TRBJ2-7	11	CKTGRDHEQYF	TGCAAGACCGGCAGGGACCACGAGCAGTACTTC
.	TRBV27	.	TRBJ2-7	17	CASSFNVRGFSVYEQYF	TGTGCCAGCAGTTTTAATGTCCGGGGGTTTTCAGTCTACGAGCAGTACTTC
TRBD1	TRBV18	.	TRBJ2-7	15	CASSPPGTEVYEQYF	TGTGCCAGCTCACCACCCGGGACAGAAGTCTACGAGCAGTACTTC
.	TRBV14	.	TRBJ1-2	11	CASSAAGGYTF	TGTGCCAGCTCAGCGGCGGGGGGCTACACCTTC
.	TRBV18	few	TRBJ2-7	14	CASSPVGGVYEQYF	TGTGCCAGCTCACCAGTTGGAGGGGTGTACGAGCAGTACTTC
.	TRBV11-1	many	TRBJ2-1	15	CASSLGGLSNNEQFF	TGTGCCAGCAGCTTAGGGGGGCTCTCGAACAATGAGCAGTTCTTC
.	TRBV6-5	.	TRBJ1-6	14	CASSYVSGASPLHF	TGTGCCAGCAGTTACGTGTCAGGGGCTTCACCCCTCCACTTT
TRBD2	TRBV11-2	few	TRBJ2-1	15	CASSPTSGSSHEQFF	TGTGCCAGCAGCCCGACTAGCGGGAGTTCCCATGAGCAGTTCTTC
.	TRBV27	.	TRBJ2-7	16	CASSLRAGTTAYEQYF	TGTGCCAGCAGTTTACGGGCCGGGACAACGGCTTACGAGCAGTACTTC
.	TRBV6-5	.	TRBJ2-4	14	CASSYSNGLDIQYF	TGTGCCAGCAGTTACTCGAACGGGTTGGACATTCAGTACTTC
TRBD2	TRBV29-1	.	TRBJ2-1	15	CSVSGVAGDPNEQFF	TGCAGCGTTTCGGGGGTAGCGGGAGACCCCAATGAGCAGTTCTTC
TRBD2	TRBV10-3	.	TRBJ2-7	16	CAISGIPSGRESEQYF	TGTGCCATCAGTGGGATACCTAGCGGGAGGGAGTCCGAGCAGTACTTC
TRBD1	TRBV7-8	few	TRBJ1-4	15	CASSGWTGGSEKLFF	TGTGCCAGCAGCGGGTGGACAGGGGGTAGCGAAAAACTGTTTTTT
TRBD1	TRBV2	few	TRBJ2-7	14	CASSQGQGGYEQYF	TGTGCCAGCAGCCAGGGACAGGGTGGATACGAGCAGTACTTC
TRBD1	TRBV7-6	few	TRBJ1-3	16	CASSLANRGPGNTIYF	TGTGCCAGCAGCTTAGCTAACAGGGGCCCTGGAAACACCATATATTTT
TRBD1	TRBV5-1	.	TRBJ1-1	15	CASSYLQGSGAEAFF	TGCGCCAGCAGCTACCTACAGGGGTCGGGCGCTGAAGCTTTCTTT
TRBD2	TRBV2	few	TRBJ2-3	14	CASRGTSGSRTQYF	TGTGCCAGCAGGGGGACTAGCGGGAGCCGTACGCAGTATTTT
TRBD1	TRBV9	.	TRBJ2-5	14	CASSGEDRGKSQYF	TGTGCCAGCAGCGGGGAGGACAGGGGGAAGTCCCAGTACTTC
TRBD1	TRBV15	.	TRBJ2-5	18	CATSRSRQGSPRQETQYF	TGTGCCACCAGCAGATCCCGACAGGGGTCACCGCGTCAAGAGACCCAGTACTTC
.	TRBV7-9	.	TRBJ2-6	18	CASSFGGGFLSGANVLTF	TGTGCCAGCAGCTTCGGGGGAGGTTTTCTCTCTGGGGCCAACGTCCTGACTTTC
TRBD1	TRBV4-1	few	TRBJ2-5	16	CASSQGTGMYQETQYF	TGCGCCAGCAGCCAGGGGACAGGGATGTACCAAGAGACCCAGTACTTC
TRBD2	TRBV11-2	many	TRBJ2-3	16	CASSATTSGRLDTQYF	TGTGCCAGCAGCGCTACGACTAGCGGGAGGCTGGATACGCAGTATTTT
.	TRBV14	many	TRBJ2-3	13	CASSPPGVSTQYF	TGTGCCAGCAGCCCACCTGGGGTTAGTACGCAGTATTTT
.	TRBV27	few	TRBJ2-6	20	CASSPQWGARTISGANVLTF	TGTGCCAGCAGTCCCCAATGGGGGGCGCGGACAATCTCTGGGGCCAACGTCCTGACTTTC
TRBD1	TRBV11-2	.	TRBJ2-5	13	CASNRDRVGTQYF	TGTGCCAGCAACAGAGACAGGGTCGGGACCCAGTACTTC
.	TRBV6-1	few	TRBJ1-1	16	CASSENQRRRNTEAFF	TGTGCCAGCAGTGAAAATCAGAGACGAAGAAACACTGAAGCTTTCTTT
.	TRBV7-9	.	TRBJ2-3	12	CASAESADTQYF	TGTGCCAGCGCCGAGAGTGCAGATACGCAGTATTTT
.	TRBV30	.	TRBJ2-5	14	CAWSPDSEQETQYF	TGTGCCTGGAGTCCGGACAGTGAACAAGAGACCCAGTACTTC